This T cell receptor beta chain was retrieved from a study of T cell responses to AZD1222 COVID-19 vaccine. Sequenced by immunoSEQ multiplex PCR; TCRdb stores in-frame clones only, minus some. The table shows 100,000 or so clones, with 85% to 90% occurring only once. This CDR3 has 13 amino acids. Germline lookup yields CDR1 KGHDR and CDR2 SFDVKD. Deletions cut 2 bases from V and 3 bases from J, with 7 bases between. The specimen comprised peripheral blood, sampled on day 0 of AZD1222 vaccination. The source of this sequence is an adult in good health. The gene calls are TRBV24-1 and TRBJ2-7, with D unresolved. The CDR3 DNA follows: TGTGCCACCAGTGATTCCCCGAGCTACGAGCAGTACTTC. Protein sequence: CATSDSPSYEQYF.